Below, 7 T cell receptor beta chains from the same sample are listed, as sequenced in a study of immune evolution from preneoplasia to lung adenocarcinoma. This table comes from immunoSEQ multiplex PCR, and its TCRdb copy is limited to in-frame clones, with some not included. The profile shows 37,000 or so clones, roughly 74% of them singletons. Sequencing was performed on FFPE invasive lung adenocarcinoma tissue. These receptors all stem from a person in their sixties with lung adenocarcinoma.

This chain connects TRBV10-1 to TRBJ2-3, with D possibly matching TRBD1 (6 bases). V was trimmed by 3 bases and J by 3 bases, leaving 10 bases between them. CDR3 length: 14 residues. Germline assignment: CDR1 WNHNN and CDR2 SYGVQD (reference sequence). CDR3 DNA sequence: TGCGCCAGCAGTGAAGGCAGGGGAACAGATACGCAGTATTTT. It specifies CASSEGRGTDTQYF.

The gene calls are TRBV18 and TRBJ2-1; 7 nucleotides match TRBD2. The CDR3 runs 16 residues. The germline V gene encodes CDR1 KGHSH and CDR2 LQKENI. V dropped 1 base and J dropped 4; count of bases not matched to a gene: 7. CDR3 bases: TGTGCCAGCTCACCACGGGCGGGAGAAGCGTACAATGAGCAGTTCTTC. Its protein is CASSPRAGEAYNEQFF.

The CDR3 region is CASSPDGGATHEQYF. The CDR3 coding sequence is TGTGCCAGCAGCCCTGATGGGGGCGCGACCCACGAGCAGTACTTC. The V gene is TRBV9, the J gene TRBJ2-7, with TRBD1 as a possible D gene (6 bases). V lost 4 bases, J lost 5 bases, and 19 bases lay in between. Germline V lookup: CDR1 SGDLS, CDR2 YYNGEE. This CDR3 is 15 amino acids long.

The genes are TRBV9 and TRBJ2-5; TRBD1 matches 7 bases. This CDR3 spans 16 amino acids. Per the germline V gene, CDR1 is SGDLS and CDR2 is YYNGEE. The junction had 7 bases not matched to a gene; V was cut back by 0 bases and J by 2 bases. CDR3 sequence (DNA): TGTGCCAGCAGCGTAGGAGGACAGGCCCTGCAAGAGACCCAGTACTTC. Amino acid sequence: CASSVGGQALQETQYF.

This sequence joins TRBV19 and TRBJ1-4; TRBD1 aligns across 7 bases. The germline gives CDR1 LNHDA, CDR2 SQIVND (reference sequence). J lost 0 bases, V lost 3 bases, and 13 bases had no gene match. The CDR3 has 19 amino acids. The CDR3 sequence: CASSIHIRTGGSTNEKLFF. The CDR3 DNA follows: TGTGCCAGTAGTATTCACATCCGGACAGGCGGCTCAACTAATGAAAAACTGTTTTTT.

The rearrangement uses TRBV7-9 and TRBJ2-1; D is possibly TRBD2 (6 bases). The V end lost 6 bases, the J end lost 3 bases, and 15 bases lay between the germline ends. The CDR3 loop spans 15 amino acids. Germline CDR1 is SEHNR and CDR2 is FQNEAQ (reference sequence). The CDR3 sequence is CASRGRDSLYNEQFF. The CDR3 DNA sequence: TGTGCCAGCAGGGGCCGGGACTCACTCTACAATGAGCAGTTCTTC. The whole variable domain, remainder taken from reference TRBV7-9 and TRBJ2-1, is DTGVSQNPRHKITKRGQNVTFRCDPISEHNRLYWYRQTLGQGPEFLTYFQNEAQLEKSRLLSDRFSAERPKGSFSTLEIQRTEQGDSAMYLCASRGRDSLYNEQFFGPGTRLTVL.

This clone was observed a few times. The V gene is TRBV7-2, the J gene TRBJ2-5; 8 bases map to TRBD1. Germline assignment: CDR1 SGHTA and CDR2 FQGNSA. The CDR3 is 13 residues long. Trimming removed 4 bases from V and 5 bases from J; junction bases left unmatched: 3. In DNA form, the CDR3 reads TGTGCCAGCAGCTCCCGGACAGGGGAGACCCAGTACTTC. Translation gives CASSSRTGETQYF.